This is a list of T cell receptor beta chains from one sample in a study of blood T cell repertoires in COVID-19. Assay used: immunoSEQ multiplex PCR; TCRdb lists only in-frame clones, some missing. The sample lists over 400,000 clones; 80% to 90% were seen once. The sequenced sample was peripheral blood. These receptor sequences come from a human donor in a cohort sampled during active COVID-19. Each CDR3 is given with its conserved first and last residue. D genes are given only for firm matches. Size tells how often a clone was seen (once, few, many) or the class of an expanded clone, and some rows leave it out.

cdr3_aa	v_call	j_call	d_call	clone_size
CASSNIQGANEQFF	TRBV5-1	TRBJ2-1	TRBD1	NA
CASSSTGTGSNEQFF	TRBV5-1	TRBJ2-1	TRBD1	NA
CASSFLAGEKLFF	TRBV27	TRBJ1-4	NA	once
CASSLPGQGSGYTF	TRBV5-6	TRBJ1-2	TRBD1	NA
CASSLSSPDSLLYGYTF	TRBV27	TRBJ1-2	NA	NA
CATRGVHGGEQYF	TRBV6-5	TRBJ2-7	NA	NA
CASSMAGSYGYTF	TRBV19	TRBJ1-2	NA	few
CASRPWTGDSNQPQHF	TRBV6-6	TRBJ1-5	TRBD1	NA
CASSLAGPTVLTNEKLFF	TRBV7-9	TRBJ1-4	NA	NA
CASSPAGTGYGYTF	TRBV5-1	TRBJ1-2	TRBD1	NA
CASSPTQGGYEQYF	TRBV14	TRBJ2-7	TRBD1	few
CASEGESTGTVHTDTQYF	TRBV2	TRBJ2-3	TRBD1	once
CASSQRGTVAGYVDYGYTF	TRBV27	TRBJ1-2	TRBD1	NA
CASSDGQGGNEKLFF	TRBV25-1	TRBJ1-4	TRBD1	few
CASSRTGTAAPSSTDTQYF	TRBV4-1	TRBJ2-3	TRBD1	NA
CATSRDLAGGPNEQFF	TRBV15	TRBJ2-1	TRBD2	NA
CASSEQGNGYTF	TRBV28	TRBJ1-2	NA	once
CASSLGTQNTEAFF	TRBV7-3	TRBJ1-1	NA	NA
CASSLGNGIADTDTQYF	TRBV7-3	TRBJ2-3	NA	NA
CASSQAQVTYEQYF	TRBV3-1/TRBV3-2	TRBJ2-7	NA	NA
CASSEALQGQETQYF	TRBV2	TRBJ2-5	NA	NA
CASSVSGRTYNEQFF	TRBV9	TRBJ2-1	TRBD2	NA
CASKSGREGNEQFF	TRBV2	TRBJ2-1	TRBD2	NA
CASSQLGIDTQYF	TRBV16	TRBJ2-3	NA	NA
CASSYRLAGVETQYF	TRBV6-5	TRBJ2-5	TRBD2	few
CATSETTGSRQPQHF	TRBV24-1	TRBJ1-5	TRBD1	NA
CASSSGLAGVLETQYF	TRBV27	TRBJ2-5	TRBD2	NA
CASRLQGQTEAFF	TRBV12-3/TRBV12-4	TRBJ1-1	NA	NA